A single sample gave rise to the 7 T cell receptor beta chains below, sequenced in a study of monozygotic twins with inflammatory bowel disease. TCRdb re-called the 5' RACE reads and gives one entry per CDR3 protein, without DNA. This sample contains approximately 390,000 distinct CDR3 sequences. The sequencing sample was made of blood. These receptors were obtained from a human donor with ulcerative colitis or Crohn's disease, or a healthy co-twin of an affected twin (not recorded which).

The genes are TRBV3-1 and TRBJ2-2; no DNA is available, so the TRBD2 call from TCRdb remains unchecked. Germline CDR1 LGHDT, CDR2 YNNKEL (reference sequence). The CDR3 sequence is 17 residues long. This chain's CDR3 is CASSQVLAALNTGELFF.

CDR3 sequence reads: CASSYSNTGNTEAFF. This chain joins TRBV6-5 and TRBJ1-1. The CDR3 sequence is 15 residues long. Germline CDR1 reads MNHEY; CDR2 reads SVGAGI.

The chain joins TRBV5-6 to TRBJ2-7; with no DNA, the TCRdb D assignment of TRBD2 cannot be verified. The germline gives CDR1 SGHDT, CDR2 YYEEEE. This CDR3 contains 14 residues. CDR3 sequence: CASSLIAGTYEQYF.

The J gene is TRBJ1-1, the V gene TRBV7-2. The CDR3 covers 11 residues. CDR1 is SGHTA, CDR2 FQGNSA, per germline. CDR3 protein: CASSLMGEAFF. Complete variable domain (other parts from reference TRBV7-2 and TRBJ1-1): GAGVSQSPSNKVTEKGKDVELRCDPISGHTALYWYRQSLGQGLEFLIYFQGNSAPDKSGLPSDRFSAERTGGSVSTLTIQRTQQEDSAVYLCASSLMGEAFFGQGTRLTVV.

The chain links TRBV4-1 to TRBJ1-1; TCRdb designates TRBD1, a call that cannot be tested without DNA. This CDR3 has 15 residues. The germline gives CDR1 MGHRA, CDR2 YSYEKL. The CDR3 is CASLQGRGMNTEAFF.

The V and J genes are TRBV7-7 and TRBJ2-5; TCRdb's assignment of TRBD2 cannot be checked, as there is no DNA. Germline values: CDR1 SSHAT, CDR2 FNYEAQ (reference sequence). The CDR3 sequence is 13 residues long. CDR3 sequence reads: CASRAEGQETQYF.

The V call is TRBV4-2, the J call TRBJ2-3. The V gene's germline CDR1 is LGHNA and CDR2 YNFKEQ. The CDR3 covers 15 residues. CDR3: CASSPKRLASDTQYF.